This T cell receptor beta chain was obtained from a study of neurological immune-mediated disorders. Study results and caveats: The most TCR clonal expansion was seen in HTLV-1-associated myelopathy, whereas the least was seen in multiple sclerosis, below the level in healthy controls.

TCRdb processed the 5' RACE reads anew with MiXCR; each CDR3 protein has one entry. The top ten hold approximately 11% of the sample, which has 55,000 to 65,000 distinct CDR3 sequences, about an eighth seen once. Notes on this clonotype: Antigen specificity is unknown.

The germline CDR1 and CDR2 sequences are SGHDT and YYEEEE. The CDR3 consists of 16 residues. V was clipped by 0 bases and J by 5 bases, with 14 bases between them. Libraries used 2 million unsorted PBMCs kept frozen in RNAlater. The V call is TRBV5-6, the J call TRBJ1-4; D uncertain. This receptor was taken from a woman in her sixties or seventies with HTLV-1-associated myelopathy (HAM/TSP). Sequencing input: PBMCs. The CDR3 region has the DNA TGTGCCAGCAGCTTGGTGGGGTCTTCGCGAAATGAAAAACTGTTTTTT. It codes for CASSLVGSSRNEKLFF.